This passage covers 20 T cell receptor beta chains from one sample sequenced in a study of shared clonotypes between healthy human individuals. Clones were sequenced by immunoSEQ multiplex PCR, and TCRdb holds only the in-frame ones, with some missing. The sample carries approximately 500,000 clones, approximately 79% recorded once. The sample taken for sequencing was PBMCs. The receptors stem from a woman between 40 and 55 years old in good health. Some clones in this sample may be carry-over from other donors' samples.

The chain recombines TRBV19 with TRBJ2-7; 13 nucleotides line up with TRBD2. CDR1 and CDR2 (germline): LNHDA, SQIVND (reference sequence). CDR3 length: 14 residues. J was trimmed by 6 bases and V by 4 bases; bases with no gene match: 3. The CDR3 loop reads CASSSRLAGGEQYF. DNA of the CDR3: TGTGCCAGTAGTAGTAGACTAGCGGGAGGCGAGCAGTACTTC.

The gene calls are TRBV7-2 and TRBJ1-5, with D unclear. The CDR3 contains 15 residues. Trimming stripped 0 bases from V and 0 bases from J, with 6 bases between. The germline gives CDR1 SGHTA, CDR2 FQGNSA. CDR3 sequence: CASSLAGNSNQPQHF. The CDR3 DNA reads as TGTGCCAGCAGCTTAGCAGGGAATAGCAATCAGCCCCAGCATTTT.

A single count supports this clone. V is TRBV28 and J is TRBJ2-3; 8 bases line up with TRBD2. After removal of 3 bases from V and 4 bases from J, the junction contained 3 bases not matched to a gene. Germline lookup yields CDR1 MDHEN and CDR2 SYDVKM. The CDR3 loop spans 14 amino acids. This chain's CDR3 is CASSFSGGSDTQYF. CDR3 DNA sequence: TGTGCCAGCAGTTTTTCGGGAGGGTCAGATACGCAGTATTTT.

The J gene is TRBJ2-2, the V gene TRBV30; possibly TRBD1 for D (5 bases). This CDR3 comprises 17 residues. Looked up from germline, CDR1 is GTSNPN and CDR2 is SVGIG (reference sequence). Trimming stripped 0 bases from V and 1 base from J, with 15 bases between. CDR3: CAWSVRWGQGNTGELFF. CDR3 bases: TGTGCCTGGAGTGTACGGTGGGGTCAGGGGAACACCGGGGAGCTGTTTTTT.

Only one count was recorded for this clone. The chain links TRBV5-1 to TRBJ2-1, with TRBD2 matching over 13 bases. The length of the CDR3 is 15 residues. Per germline, CDR1 SGHRS and CDR2 YFSETQ. The ends lost 4 bases at V and 5 bases at J; junction bases unmatched: 3. CDR3 amino acids: CASSAGLAGDNEQFF. The DNA of the CDR3 is TGCGCCAGCAGCGCCGGACTAGCGGGAGACAATGAGCAGTTCTTC.

The rearrangement joins TRBV6-1 to TRBJ2-7, with 9 nucleotides matching TRBD1. The V gene's germline CDR1 is MNHNS and CDR2 SASEGT. The CDR3 length is 14 residues. Trimming at V came to 5 bases and at J to 3 bases, leaving 5 bases not matched to a gene. This chain's CDR3 is CASSRGQGRYEQYF. In DNA, the CDR3 is TGTGCCAGCAGTAGGGGACAGGGCCGCTACGAGCAGTACTTC.

Only one count was recorded for this clone. The V and J genes are TRBV5-1 and TRBJ1-6; D is possibly TRBD1 (6 bases). Per germline, CDR1 SGHRS and CDR2 YFSETQ. V was cut by 1 base and J by 9 bases, with 11 bases left in between. The CDR3 runs to 14 residues. In DNA, the CDR3 is TGCGCCAGCAGCTTGACAGGGTTAGGTTCACCCCTCCACTTT. Residues: CASSLTGLGSPLHF.

The V gene is TRBV19, the J gene TRBJ2-5, with 7 bases identical to TRBD1. The V and J ends lost 6 bases and 4 bases, in that order; junction bases with no gene match: 8. Germline V gene sequence: CDR1 LNHDA, CDR2 SQIVND (reference sequence). This CDR3 has 14 residues. The CDR3 DNA sequence: TGTGCCAGTAGAAACAGGGGTTCCGGAGAGACCCAGTACTTC. It translates to CASRNRGSGETQYF.

The chain combines TRBV10-3 with TRBJ2-1; 8 nucleotides match TRBD2. From germline, CDR1 is ENHRY and CDR2 SYGVKD. V lost 3 bases, J lost 15 bases, and 10 bases stayed unmatched. The CDR3 is 13 residues long. CDR3 DNA sequence: TGTGCCATCAGTGACTCGCGGGAGGCCCCGGGGTTCTTC. Translating gives CAISDSREAPGFF.

The chain links TRBV2 to TRBJ2-1, with 10 bases aligning to TRBD2. The CDR3 extends over 12 amino acids. The J segment lost 9 bases and the V segment lost 8 bases, leaving 4 bases of the junction unmatched. Looked up from germline, CDR1 is SNHLY and CDR2 is FYNNEI. CDR3 in DNA: TGTGCCAGCGCCACTAGCGGGATTGAGCAGTTCTTC. This encodes CASATSGIEQFF. Combining the CDR3 with reference TRBV2 and TRBJ2-1 gives the whole variable domain EPEVTQTPSHQVTQMGQEVILRCVPISNHLYFYWYRQILGQKVEFLVSFYNNEISEKSEIFDDQFSVERPDGSNFTLKIRSTKLEDSAMYFCASATSGIEQFFGPGTRLTVL.

The chain links TRBV4-1 to TRBJ2-5, with 7 bases aligning to TRBD1. The end of the DNA is better explained by TRBJ2-7, so the J call may be wrong. This CDR3 region has 16 residues. From germline, CDR1 is MGHRA and CDR2 YSYEKL. The chain's CDR3 is CASSQGTGAFSYEQYF. The CDR3 nucleotides read TGCGCCAGCAGCCAGGGAACAGGGGCCTTTTCCTACGAGCAGTACTTC.

The V and J genes are TRBV4-3 and TRBJ2-5; D call uncertain. With 1 base removed from V and 5 bases from J, the gap between germline ends came to 17 bases. The germline V gene has CDR1 LGHNA and CDR2 YSLEER. The CDR3 has 16 amino acids. CDR3 region: CASSQGQTWGGETQYF. In DNA, the CDR3 is TGCGCCAGCAGCCAAGGTCAAACCTGGGGTGGGGAGACCCAGTACTTC.

About this clone itself: The junction departs from germline at one end; a sequencing error may be responsible. The chain uses TRBV7-2 and TRBJ2-7; TRBD2 aligns across 16 bases. CDR1 is SGHTA, CDR2 FQGNSA, per germline. The CDR3 length is 16 residues. The CDR3 region is CASSPPGGTSGRETDF. The CDR3 coding sequence is TGTGCCAGCAGCCCCCCCGGGGGGACTAGCGGGAGGGAAACTGACTTC.

The rearrangement uses TRBV10-3 and TRBJ1-4; 7 positions match TRBD1. The CDR3 is 15 residues long. V shed 3 bases and J 7 bases; nucleotides not matched to a gene: 8. CDR1 and CDR2 from the germline V gene are ENHRY and SYGVKD. The CDR3 loop reads CAISEQGQGGEKLFF. CDR3 nucleotides: TGTGCCATCAGTGAACAGGGGCAGGGGGGTGAAAAACTGTTTTTT.

This clone was detected only a few times. The gene calls are TRBV6-6 and TRBJ1-1; D not resolved. Germline V gene lookup returns CDR1 MNHNY and CDR2 SVGAGI (reference sequence). This CDR3 has 15 amino acids. Trimming left V 4 bases short and J 1 base short, with 13 bases between. CDR3 sequence reads: CASSSRLGPNTEAFF. The CDR3, as DNA: TGTGCCAGCAGTTCCCGTTTAGGACCGAACACTGAAGCTTTCTTT.

The chain carries TRBV28 and TRBJ2-1, with 14 bases matching TRBD2. CDR1 and CDR2 from the germline V gene are MDHEN and SYDVKM. CDR3 size: 17 residues. Germline trimming cut 5 bases from V and 8 bases from J; bases unmatched to any gene: 11. Here the CDR3 reads CASSPTRLAGGSDEQFF. The DNA of the CDR3 is TGTGCCAGCAGTCCCACCCGACTAGCGGGAGGGTCGGATGAGCAGTTCTTC.

This sequence joins TRBV7-3 and TRBJ2-7; D is possibly TRBD2 (7 bases). Germline CDR1 is SGHTA and CDR2 is FQGTGA. The CDR3 runs 14 residues. Trimming took off 5 bases at V and 4 bases at J, with 15 bases between the two ends. The CDR3 is CASSPRGGLYEQYF. The CDR3 DNA follows: TGTGCCAGCAGCCCAAGGGGGGGTCTTTACGAGCAGTACTTC.

This chain uses TRBV5-1 with TRBJ2-1, with D possibly matching TRBD1 (6 bases). The CDR3 has 13 residues. Germline CDR1 SGHRS, CDR2 YFSETQ. V was trimmed by 4 bases and J by 13 bases, leaving 18 bases between them. CDR3 amino acids: CASSPDSLGSQFF. CDR3 nucleotides: TGCGCCAGCAGCCCGGACAGTTTGGGGAGCCAGTTCTTC.

The chain joins TRBV19 to TRBJ1-1; D might be TRBD1 (5 bases). Germline loops: CDR1 LNHDA, CDR2 SQIVND (reference sequence). The CDR3 is 15 amino acids. V was trimmed by 7 bases and J by 0 bases, leaving 15 bases between them. The CDR3 here is CASTLGTGLNTEAFF. The CDR3 region has the DNA TGTGCCAGTACTCTCGGGACGGGCTTGAACACTGAAGCTTTCTTT.

The chain has TRBV10-2 and TRBJ2-1, with 11 bases that match TRBD2. The germline gives CDR1 WSHSY, CDR2 SAAADI. Losses at the gene ends were 6 bases for V and 6 bases for J; bases not matched to a gene: 1. The CDR3 loop spans 13 amino acids. CDR3 sequence reads: CASRLAGVNEQFF. In DNA, the CDR3 is TGCGCCAGCAGACTAGCGGGAGTCAATGAGCAGTTCTTC.